These 9 T cell receptor beta chains were sequenced from one sample in a study of a mutant IDH1 vaccine in newly diagnosed glioma. Described time point: week 47, end of study. Doses of 300 ug of mutant IDH1 20-mer peptide were given with topical imiquimod. These receptors' antigens are unknown. Some clones are missing from TCRdb's copy, which holds only in-frame ones; the method was immunoSEQ multiplex PCR. The sample comprises more than 30,000 clones, approximately 83% of which are singletons, and roughly 30% rests with the top ten. The material was PBMCs, obtained from a glioma patient whose treatment included an IDH1 peptide vaccine. The receptors originated from a man aged 30-40 years with glioma.

CDR3 DNA: TGCGCCAGCAGTGAGGATGGAGCCGTAGGAGCTTTCTTT. It yields the protein CASSEDGAVGAFF. The chain links TRBV10-1 to TRBJ1-1; the D is unclear. Deletions cut 2 bases from V and 10 bases from J, with 14 bases between. The length of the CDR3 is 13 residues. Per the germline V gene, CDR1 is WNHNN and CDR2 is SYGVQD (reference sequence).

This clone was counted once. The chain combines TRBV7-2 with TRBJ2-3; 7 bases align to TRBD2. Germline V lookup: CDR1 SGHTA, CDR2 FQGNSA. This CDR3 is built from 16 residues. Trimming removed 0 bases from V and 2 bases from J; junction bases left unmatched: 5. Here the CDR3 DNA reads TGTGCCAGCAGCTTAGCCAGCGGGGCTCTCACAGATACGCAGTATTTT. Amino acid sequence: CASSLASGALTDTQYF.

The V gene is TRBV5-1, the J gene TRBJ1-1, with 7 positions matching TRBD1. V shed 0 bases and J 1 base; nucleotides not matched to a gene: 3. This CDR3 contains 15 residues. Germline V gene sequence: CDR1 SGHRS, CDR2 YFSETQ. CDR3 DNA: TGCGCCAGCAGCTTGGGGGGACAGAGGAACACTGAAGCTTTCTTT. It translates to CASSLGGQRNTEAFF. The full variable domain, its missing parts supplied by reference TRBV5-1 and TRBJ1-1, is KAGVTQTPRYLIKTRGQQVTLSCSPISGHRSVSWYQQTPGQGLQFLFEYFSETQRNKGNFPGRFSGRQFSNSRSEMNVSTLELGDSALYLCASSLGGQRNTEAFFGQGTRLTVV.

This chain joins TRBV5-4 and TRBJ2-1, with D perhaps TRBD1 (5 bases). Trimming cost V 0 bases and J 9 bases, with 13 bases left between them. CDR1 is SGHNT and CDR2 is YYREEE in the germline V gene (reference sequence). The length of the CDR3 is 14 residues. CDR3 sequence: CASSLGQGFGEQFF. The CDR3 coding sequence is TGTGCCAGCAGCTTGGGCCAGGGTTTTGGTGAGCAGTTCTTC.

J is TRBJ1-4 and V is TRBV9, with a possible D match to TRBD1 (6 bases). V was pared by 3 bases and J by 4 bases, with 13 bases between. Germline lookup yields CDR1 SGDLS and CDR2 YYNGEE. The CDR3 length is 15 residues. The chain's CDR3 is CASSATGTSNEKLFF. The CDR3 DNA is TGTGCCAGCAGCGCCACCGGGACAAGTAATGAAAAACTGTTTTTT.

V gene TRBV5-1 combines with J gene TRBJ1-3; D is undetermined. Germline CDR1 and CDR2: SGHRS and YFSETQ. V lost 3 bases to trimming and J lost 0 bases, with 7 bases between them. CDR3 size: 14 residues. The CDR3 region has the DNA TGCGCCAGCAGCTCCGTTCCCTCTGGAAACACCATATATTTT. Its protein product is CASSSVPSGNTIYF.

The chain is built from TRBV11-2 and TRBJ2-3; TRBD2 matches 13 bases. Germline V gene lookup returns CDR1 SGHAT and CDR2 FQNNGV. The junction had 13 bases not matched to a gene; V was cut back by 5 bases and J by 2 bases. The CDR3 extends over 19 amino acids. CDR3 region: CASSPGTSGTNPYTDTQYF. The CDR3 nucleotides are TGTGCCAGCAGCCCTGGGACTAGCGGGACTAACCCTTACACAGATACGCAGTATTTT.

This clone was picked up one time. The CDR3: CASSPGGVSDTQYF. In DNA, the CDR3 is TGTGCCAGCAGCCCCGGCGGGGTTTCAGATACGCAGTATTTT. The chain joins TRBV7-3 to TRBJ2-3; a possible D gene is TRBD2 (6 bases). Trimming left V 5 bases short and J 4 bases short, with 13 bases between. This CDR3 region has 14 residues. Per germline, CDR1 SGHTA and CDR2 FQGTGA.

The rearrangement joins TRBV5-4 to TRBJ2-3; maybe TRBD1 (6 bases). This CDR3 is 14 amino acids long. The V gene's germline CDR1 is SGHNT and CDR2 YYREEE (reference sequence). Trimming shortened V by 4 bases and J by 7 bases, and 16 bases separated the two germline ends. In nucleotides, the CDR3 is TGTGCCAGCAGCGAGGACTCGGGGACATATACGCAGTATTTT. This translates into CASSEDSGTYTQYF.